These 12 T cell receptor beta chains originate from one sample sequenced in a study of blood T cell repertoires in COVID-19. The method was immunoSEQ multiplex PCR; TCRdb's version includes in-frame clones alone and lacks a portion of them. The repertoire has about 240,000 clones, roughly 80% of them found once; the top ten carry roughly a tenth. Source material: peripheral blood. The receptors originated from a woman over 75 with acute or convalescent COVID-19.

This sequence joins TRBV5-1 and TRBJ1-3; D not certain. The germline V gene encodes CDR1 SGHRS and CDR2 YFSETQ. The CDR3 runs 15 residues. V was shortened by 0 bases and J by 0 bases, with 7 bases between the two germline ends. CDR3 in DNA: TGCGCCAGCAGCTTGGAGCCTCGCTCTGGAAACACCATATATTTT. This translates into CASSLEPRSGNTIYF.

V and J are TRBV28 and TRBJ1-3, with D perhaps matching TRBD1 (6 bases). From germline, CDR1 is MDHEN and CDR2 SYDVKM. V gave up 4 bases and J gave up 8 bases, with 15 bases separating them. This CDR3 region has 14 residues. The CDR3 spells CASSSPNRVDTIYF. CDR3 bases: TGTGCCAGCAGTTCCCCAAACAGGGTTGACACCATATATTTT.

This chain joins TRBV2 and TRBJ2-1; TRBD1 might be the D (6 bases). Between the trimmed V and J ends, which lost 10 bases and 10 bases, there was a span of 26 bases. CDR3 length: 15 residues. The V gene's germline CDR1 is SNHLY and CDR2 FYNNEI. CDR3 in amino acids: CATTQGQGSFSEQFF. The CDR3 DNA follows: TGTGCCACCACCCAGGGGCAGGGAAGTTTCAGCGAGCAGTTCTTC.

This rearrangement joins TRBV10-2 to TRBJ1-6; TRBD1 matches at 9 bases. Germline V gene lookup returns CDR1 WSHSY and CDR2 SAAADI. This CDR3 has 14 residues. After removal of 3 bases from V and 10 bases from J, the junction contained 4 bases not matched to a gene. The CDR3 loop reads CASSEGTGYSPLHF. Written as DNA, the CDR3 is TGCGCCAGCAGTGAAGGGACAGGGTACTCACCCCTCCACTTT.

The V gene is TRBV5-1, the J gene TRBJ2-3, with 11 bases aligning to TRBD2. The CDR3 sequence is 16 residues long. The V segment lost 4 bases and the J segment 4 bases; nucleotides outside the gene matches: 8. CDR1 and CDR2 (germline): SGHRS, YFSETQ. The chain's CDR3 is CASSLPTSGVADTQYF. The CDR3 nucleotides read TGCGCCAGCAGCCTACCGACTAGCGGGGTGGCAGATACGCAGTATTTT. Using reference TRBV5-1 and TRBJ2-3 for the parts outside the CDR3, the full variable domain is KAGVTQTPRYLIKTRGQQVTLSCSPISGHRSVSWYQQTPGQGLQFLFEYFSETQRNKGNFPGRFSGRQFSNSRSEMNVSTLELGDSALYLCASSLPTSGVADTQYFGPGTRLTVL.

This clone turned up a few times. The chain is built from TRBV4-2 and TRBJ1-5; the D gene is possibly TRBD1 (6 bases). The CDR3 has 16 residues. Trimming took 1 base from V and 4 from J, leaving 14 bases between them. The germline V gene has CDR1 LGHNA and CDR2 YNFKEQ. The CDR3 DNA reads as TGTGCCAGCAGCCAAGCCTTAGGACAGATGAATCAGCCCCAGCATTTT. Translating it yields CASSQALGQMNQPQHF.

The chain carries TRBV3-1 (or the pseudogene TRBV3-2) and TRBJ1-6; D unresolved. Germline loops: CDR1 LGHDT, CDR2 YNNKEL (reference sequence). The ends were cut back, 1 base at V and 9 bases at J, with 16 bases in the middle. The CDR3 consists of 16 residues. CDR3 nucleotides: TGTGCCAGCAGCCAAGGATCCCCCGTGAGTGGTTCACCCCTCCACTTT. Translated: CASSQGSPVSGSPLHF.

The chain is built from TRBV28 and TRBJ2-2, with a possible D match to TRBD2 (6 bases). The V end lost 5 bases, the J end lost 6 bases, and 13 bases lay between the germline ends. The length of the CDR3 is 14 residues. CDR1 and CDR2 (germline): MDHEN, SYDVKM. The CDR3 DNA follows: TGTGCCAGCAGTACCGGTTGGAGGGCCGGGGAGCTGTTTTTT. Amino acid sequence: CASSTGWRAGELFF.

The CDR3 sequence: CASGLTGTDTQYF. In DNA, the CDR3 is TGTGCTAGTGGTTTGACAGGCACAGATACGCAGTATTTT. This rearrangement joins TRBV12-5 to TRBJ2-3; D gene unclear. Per germline, CDR1 LGHNT and CDR2 FRNRAP. The CDR3 is made up of 13 amino acids. V gave up 2 bases and J gave up 1 base, with 4 bases separating them.

Concerning this clone itself: The same CDR3 arises from other DNA sequences in this sample as well. The chain joins TRBV5-1 to TRBJ1-4, with D maybe TRBD1 (5 bases). This CDR3 spans 14 amino acids. Trimming took 0 bases from V and 5 from J, leaving 8 bases between them. The germline V gene encodes CDR1 SGHRS and CDR2 YFSETQ. CDR3 protein: CASSLGQLNEKLFF. Written as DNA, the CDR3 is TGCGCCAGCAGCTTGGGACAGCTCAATGAAAAACTGTTTTTT.

Only one count was recorded for this clone. The rearrangement uses TRBV5-4 and TRBJ1-1; perhaps TRBD1 as D (5 bases). This CDR3 is built from 16 residues. Deletions cut 0 bases from V and 4 bases from J, with 16 bases between. CDR1 SGHNT and CDR2 YYREEE come from the germline V gene (reference sequence). The CDR3 sequence is CASSLDRSNGGTEAFF. The CDR3, as DNA: TGTGCCAGCAGCTTGGACAGGTCCAACGGGGGCACTGAAGCTTTCTTT.

The chain carries TRBV7-6 and TRBJ2-2; 16 nucleotides match TRBD2. Trimming at V came to 5 bases and at J to 4 bases, leaving 7 bases not matched to a gene. The CDR3 totals 18 residues. Per germline, CDR1 SGHVS and CDR2 FNYEAQ. The CDR3 loop reads CASSGSGTSGGATGELFF. The CDR3 DNA reads as TGTGCCAGCAGCGGCTCCGGGACTAGCGGGGGGGCCACCGGGGAGCTGTTTTTT.